The rows below give T cell receptor beta chains drawn from one sample of a study of T-cell reconstitution after alpha-beta-depleted transplantation in children. In TCRdb, the PCR reads were re-called with MiXCR into one record per CDR3 protein. The table includes roughly 500,000 distinct CDR3 sequences, around 16% detected once. The sequencing here drew on PBMCs from the stem cell graft donor, taken from the stem cell graft. Every receptor here comes from a human donor who donated a stem cell graft to a child with acute lymphoblastic leukemia. The CDR3 runs from the conserved cysteine through the conserved F or W. A D gene is named only where the DNA matches it firmly. Clone size appears in some rows only: once, few, many, or a class for an expanded clone.

CDR3: CASSLNRGGLNTEAFF
DNA: TGCGCCAGCAGCTTGAATCGGGGGGGGCTCAACACTGAAGCTTTCTTT
J: TRBJ1-1
V: TRBV5-1
size: NA
D: NA

CDR3: CASSSLPPTENTEAFF
DNA: TGCGCCAGCAGCTCCTTACCCCCGACAGAGAACACTGAAGCTTTCTTT
J: TRBJ1-1
V: TRBV5-1
size: NA
D: NA

CDR3: CASSLRQGTDTQYF
DNA: TGTGCCAGCAGCCTCCGACAGGGCACAGATACGCAGTATTTT
J: TRBJ2-3
V: TRBV11-1
size: NA
D: NA

CDR3: CASSTGDRDQETQYF
DNA: TGTGCCAGCAGCACGGGGGACAGAGACCAAGAGACCCAGTACTTC
J: TRBJ2-5
V: TRBV9
size: NA
D: NA

CDR3: CASSLGSWVYGYTF
DNA: TGTGCCAGCAGCTTGGGTTCATGGGTTTATGGCTACACCTTC
J: TRBJ1-2
V: TRBV5-5
size: few
D: NA

CDR3: CASSFPNTEAFF
DNA: TGTGCCAGCAGTTTTCCGAACACTGAAGCTTTCTTT
J: TRBJ1-1
V: TRBV12-3/TRBV12-4
size: many
D: NA

CDR3: CATSERDRVSGANVLTF
DNA: TGTGCCACCAGCGAGCGGGACAGGGTCTCTGGGGCCAACGTCCTGACTTTC
J: TRBJ2-6
V: TRBV15
size: NA
D: TRBD1

CDR3: CASSLSGVEETQYF
DNA: TGCGCCAGCAGCTTGTCAGGGGTGGAGGAGACCCAGTACTTC
J: TRBJ2-5
V: TRBV5-1
size: few
D: NA

CDR3: CASSYGLAGETGELFF
DNA: TGTGCCAGCAGTTACGGACTAGCGGGGGAAACCGGGGAGCTGTTTTTT
J: TRBJ2-2
V: TRBV6-5
size: NA
D: TRBD2

CDR3: CASLTPLTDTQYF
DNA: TGTGCCAGCCTAACCCCGCTCACAGATACGCAGTATTTT
J: TRBJ2-3
V: TRBV2
size: NA
D: NA

CDR3: CASSPDANQAYINEKLFF
DNA: TGTGCCAGCAGCCCAGACGCAAATCAGGCTTACATTAATGAAAAACTGTTTTTT
J: TRBJ1-4
V: TRBV6-1
size: few
D: NA

CDR3: CAIRGDTNQPQHF
DNA: TGTGCCATCAGGGGTGACACCAATCAGCCCCAGCATTTT
J: TRBJ1-5
V: TRBV10-3
size: few
D: NA

CDR3: CASSDPGTGELFF
DNA: TGTGCCAGCAGTGACCCCGGGACCGGGGAGCTGTTTTTT
J: TRBJ2-2
V: TRBV6-2/TRBV6-3
size: NA
D: NA

CDR3: CASSQLNDGYTF
DNA: TGCGCCAGCAGCCAACTCAACGATGGCTACACCTTC
J: TRBJ1-2
V: TRBV5-1
size: NA
D: NA

CDR3: CASSQEVVGEQFF
DNA: TGCGCCAGCAGCCAAGAGGTAGTAGGTGAGCAGTTCTTC
J: TRBJ2-1
V: TRBV4-1
size: NA
D: NA

CDR3: CASSEAGGDEQYF
DNA: TGTGCCAGCTCAGAGGCAGGGGGGGACGAGCAGTACTTC
J: TRBJ2-7
V: TRBV18
size: NA
D: NA

CDR3: CSVRGIKENTEAFF
DNA: TGCAGCGTGCGGGGGATTAAAGAGAACACTGAAGCTTTCTTT
J: TRBJ1-1
V: TRBV29-1
size: many
D: NA

CDR3: CSAQGKYGYTF
DNA: TGCAGTGCGCAGGGAAAGTATGGCTACACCTTC
J: TRBJ1-2
V: TRBV20-1
size: NA
D: NA

CDR3: CASSISGSNGELFF
DNA: TGTGCCAGCAGCATCAGCGGGAGTAACGGGGAGCTGTTTTTT
J: TRBJ2-2
V: TRBV6-1
size: NA
D: TRBD2

CDR3: CASSAGQGTYEQYF
DNA: TGCGCCAGCAGCGCGGGACAGGGGACCTACGAGCAGTACTTC
J: TRBJ2-7
V: TRBV5-1
size: NA
D: TRBD1

CDR3: CASSLGGGSTEAFF
DNA: TGCGCCAGCAGCTTGGGTGGGGGATCAACTGAAGCTTTCTTT
J: TRBJ1-1
V: TRBV5-1
size: many
D: NA